This is a list of T cell receptor beta chains from one sample in a study of T cells in localized non-small cell lung cancer. Profiled with immunoSEQ multiplex PCR; TCRdb holds only in-frame clones, not every one. The data contain some 1,700 clones, 25% to 30% of them seen just once; the ten biggest clones take up 15%. The sample consisted of lung tumor tissue, taken before any cancer treatment. Receptors originate from a woman aged 35 to 70 with stage I lung adenocarcinoma. CDR3s include the opening cysteine and the closing phenylalanine or tryptophan. Fields, in order: clone size, J gene, V gene, D gene, CDR3 DNA, CDR3 protein. A D gene is named only where the DNA matches it firmly. Expanded clones are given a class, and other clones once, few, many or no size at all.

size: once; J: TRBJ2-3; V: TRBV11-3; D: -; DNA: TGTGCCAGCAGCTTAGGCGCTTCGACAGATACGCAGTATTTT; CDR3: CASSLGASTDTQYF
size: medium-sized; J: TRBJ2-6; V: TRBV6-8; D: -; DNA: TGTGCCAGCAGTTCTCCTGTGCCCACCTCTGGGGCCAACGTCCTGACTTTC; CDR3: CASSSPVPTSGANVLTF
size: medium-sized; J: TRBJ2-7; V: TRBV11-3; D: TRBD2; DNA: TGTGCCAGCAGCCAAGGCGGGGGGTCCTACGAGCAGTACTTC; CDR3: CASSQGGGSYEQYF
size: large; J: TRBJ1-3; V: TRBV19; D: -; DNA: TGTGCCAGTAGTATGGGGCCACCTGGAAACACCATATATTTT; CDR3: CASSMGPPGNTIYF
size: few; J: TRBJ2-1; V: TRBV11-3; D: TRBD1; DNA: TGTGCCAGCAGCTTATGGGGACAGGGTGGCAATGAGCAGTTCTTC; CDR3: CASSLWGQGGNEQFF
size: -; J: TRBJ2-7; V: TRBV6-8; D: -; DNA: TGTGCCAGCAGTGACATTCACTACGAGCAGTACTTC; CDR3: CASSDIHYEQYF
size: -; J: TRBJ1-3; V: TRBV6-8; D: -; DNA: TGTGCCAGCAGCCCTGGGACCGCCGGGGACACCATATATTTT; CDR3: CASSPGTAGDTIYF
size: medium-sized; J: TRBJ1-1; V: TRBV11-3; D: -; DNA: TGTGCCAGCAGCCCAACAGAATTGAACACTGAAGCTTTCTTT; CDR3: CASSPTELNTEAFF
size: few; J: TRBJ2-5; V: TRBV6-8; D: -; DNA: TGTGCCAGCAGCTCTCCTCACGCGGGTTTTCAGACCCAGTACTTC; CDR3: CASSSPHAGFQTQYF
size: -; J: TRBJ2-1; V: TRBV6-8; D: -; DNA: TGTGCCAGCAGTTTCCTAGGGCGAAGAGAGCAGTTCTTC; CDR3: CASSFLGRREQFF
size: medium-sized; J: TRBJ2-7; V: TRBV9; D: -; DNA: TGTGCCAGCAGCTTCGGGGGTTCCGAGCAGTACTTC; CDR3: CASSFGGSEQYF
size: -; J: TRBJ2-3; V: TRBV19; D: TRBD2; DNA: TGTGCCAGTTCCGGGACTACGGCAGATACGCAGTATTTT; CDR3: CASSGTTADTQYF
size: -; J: TRBJ2-1; V: TRBV19; D: TRBD2; DNA: TGTGCCAGTAGTGAACTAGCGGGAGGGCCAAAGGAGCAGTTCTTC; CDR3: CASSELAGGPKEQFF
size: -; J: TRBJ2-3; V: TRBV7-2; D: -; DNA: TGTGCCAGCAGCAGCCGGGACCTAGATACGCAGTATTTT; CDR3: CASSSRDLDTQYF
size: medium-sized; J: TRBJ1-5; V: TRBV6-8; D: TRBD1; DNA: TGTGCCAGCAGTGACAGGGCCCCTAATCAGCCCCAGCATTTT; CDR3: CASSDRAPNQPQHF
size: few; J: TRBJ1-1; V: TRBV28; D: -; DNA: TGTGCCAGCAGTTTACGGACAGCTATAAACACTGAAGCTTTCTTT; CDR3: CASSLRTAINTEAFF
size: few; J: TRBJ2-7; V: TRBV30; D: TRBD2; DNA: TGTGCCTGCAAAACTAGCGGGAGTTCCTACGAGCAGTACTTC; CDR3: CACKTSGSSYEQYF
size: medium-sized; J: TRBJ1-4; V: TRBV11-3; D: -; DNA: TGTGCCAGCAGCCAAGCGGCCTCGAGTGCAACTAATGAAAAACTGTTTTTT; CDR3: CASSQAASSATNEKLFF
size: -; J: TRBJ2-2; V: TRBV29-1; D: -; DNA: TGCAGCTCCAGCAGGGGTACCGGGGAGCTGTTTTTT; CDR3: CSSSRGTGELFF
size: medium-sized; J: TRBJ1-2; V: TRBV28; D: -; DNA: TGTGCCAGCAGTCTTCTCATTGAGGGGCAAGAGGGCTACACCTTC; CDR3: CASSLLIEGQEGYTF
size: -; J: TRBJ1-3; V: TRBV11-3; D: -; DNA: TGTGCCAGCAGCGGCCGACAGGTCTCTGGAAACACCATATATTTT; CDR3: CASSGRQVSGNTIYF
size: few; J: TRBJ2-2; V: TRBV6-8; D: -; DNA: TGTGCCAGCTCTCCGCCGGTGCAGGGGCGGTTCGATGAGCTGTTTTTT; CDR3: CASSPPVQGRFDELFF
size: -; J: TRBJ1-1; V: TRBV10-2; D: -; DNA: TGCGCCAGCAGTGACCCCGGACAAATAGAAGCTTTCTTT; CDR3: CASSDPGQIEAFF